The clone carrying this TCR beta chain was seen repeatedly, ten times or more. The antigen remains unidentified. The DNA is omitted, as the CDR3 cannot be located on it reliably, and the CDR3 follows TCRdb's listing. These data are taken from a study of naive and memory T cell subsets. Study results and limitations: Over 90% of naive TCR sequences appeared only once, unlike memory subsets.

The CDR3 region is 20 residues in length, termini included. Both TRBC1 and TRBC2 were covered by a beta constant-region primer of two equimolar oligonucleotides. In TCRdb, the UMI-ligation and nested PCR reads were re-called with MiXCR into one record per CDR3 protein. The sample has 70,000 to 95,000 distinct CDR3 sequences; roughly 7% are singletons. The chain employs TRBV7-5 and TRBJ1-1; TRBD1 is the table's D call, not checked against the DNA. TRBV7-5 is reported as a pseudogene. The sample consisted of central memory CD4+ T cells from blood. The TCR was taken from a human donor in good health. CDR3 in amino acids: CISVPEAHRRRVFIRTEAFF.